This is a list of T cell receptor beta chains from one sample in a study of shared clonotypes between healthy human individuals. Method: immunoSEQ multiplex PCR; TCRdb's copy keeps in-frame clones and lacks some. The data show just over 2,000,000 clones, just under 95% seen once. The sample comprised naive CD8+ T cells sorted from blood. These receptors originate from a man younger than 35 in good health. CDR3s include the opening cysteine and the closing phenylalanine or tryptophan. D genes are given only for firm matches. The size entry is marked missing in some rows and otherwise reads once, few, many or a size class.

clone size	V gene	D gene	J gene	CDR3 protein	CDR3 DNA
.	TRBV28	.	TRBJ2-2	CASSLSLARELFF	TGTGCCAGCAGTTTAAGCCTGGCTCGGGAGCTGTTTTTT
.	TRBV2	TRBD2	TRBJ2-5	CASSGLAGGGETQYF	TGTGCCAGCAGTGGACTAGCGGGGGGAGGAGAGACCCAGTACTTC
.	TRBV7-6	TRBD2	TRBJ2-5	CASSLGEGQETQYF	TGTGCCAGCAGCTTAGGGGAGGGACAAGAGACCCAGTACTTC
once	TRBV27	.	TRBJ2-5	CASSPLPGQETQYF	TGTGCCAGCAGTCCCCTCCCGGGACAAGAGACCCAGTACTTC
.	TRBV14	TRBD2	TRBJ2-3	CASSLLAADTQYF	TGTGCCAGCAGCCTTCTAGCGGCCGATACGCAGTATTTT
.	TRBV5-1	TRBD2	TRBJ2-2	CASSLAVLAGGTGELFF	TGCGCCAGCAGCTTGGCCGTCCTAGCGGGAGGTACCGGGGAGCTGTTTTTT
.	TRBV4-1	.	TRBJ1-2	CASSQAGSHGYTF	TGCGCCAGCAGCCAAGCAGGGTCCCATGGCTACACCTTC
.	TRBV7-9	TRBD2	TRBJ2-5	CASSSVRLAGETQYF	TGTGCCAGCAGCTCAGTCAGACTAGCAGGAGAGACCCAGTACTTC
.	TRBV10-1	.	TRBJ2-7	CASSESQGGTYEQYF	TGCGCCAGCAGTGAGTCGCAGGGGGGAACCTACGAGCAGTACTTC
.	TRBV4-1	.	TRBJ1-1	CASSQDLKGAEAFF	TGCGCCAGCAGCCAGGATCTTAAAGGTGCTGAAGCTTTCTTT
.	TRBV5-1	TRBD1	TRBJ2-7	CASSSGQGYEQYF	TGCGCCAGCAGCTCCGGACAGGGCTACGAGCAGTACTTC
.	TRBV4-1	.	TRBJ2-7	CASSPSGTDTYEQYF	TGCGCCAGCAGCCCGTCCGGGACGGATACCTACGAGCAGTACTTC
.	TRBV4-1	TRBD1	TRBJ2-7	CASSPGTGESYEQYF	TGCGCCAGCAGCCCCGGCACAGGGGAGTCCTACGAGCAGTACTTC
once	TRBV4-3	TRBD2	TRBJ2-1	CASSQLLPPGTSGTVPGDEQFF	TGCGCCAGCAGCCAACTCTTGCCCCCAGGGACTAGCGGGACGGTGCCAGGCGATGAGCAGTTCTTC
.	TRBV6-1	.	TRBJ1-5	CASSDFWGDGNQPQHF	TGTGCCAGCAGTGATTTCTGGGGGGACGGCAATCAGCCCCAGCATTTT
.	TRBV7-7	.	TRBJ1-5	CASSLLTPAFSGSNQPQHF	TGTGCTAGCAGCTTACTTACGCCAGCCTTCTCTGGTAGCAATCAGCCCCAGCATTTT
.	TRBV4-3	.	TRBJ2-7	CASSQEGGPLSYEQYF	TGCGCCAGCAGCCAAGAAGGGGGGCCCTTATCCTACGAGCAGTACTTC
.	TRBV2	.	TRBJ2-7	CASSGGDSTSYEQYF	TGTGCCAGCAGTGGGGGGGACAGCACCTCCTACGAGCAGTACTTC
once	TRBV2	.	TRBJ2-5	CASSWPPDGMGQETQYF	TGTGCCAGCAGTTGGCCTCCTGACGGGATGGGGCAAGAGACCCAGTACTTC
few	TRBV6-5	TRBD2	TRBJ2-5	CASSYGGEETQYF	TGTGCCAGCAGTTACGGGGGGGAAGAGACCCAGTACTTC
.	TRBV7-2	.	TRBJ2-2	CASSLISGELFF	TGTGCCAGCAGCTTAATTTCCGGGGAGCTGTTTTTT
.	TRBV7-9	.	TRBJ2-1	CASSPYAGGVDEQFF	TGTGCCAGCAGCCCCTACGCCGGGGGAGTAGATGAGCAGTTCTTC
.	TRBV4-1	TRBD2	TRBJ2-2	CASSLPGASGANTGELFF	TGCGCCAGCAGCCTCCCGGGGGCTAGCGGGGCGAACACCGGGGAGCTGTTTTTT
.	TRBV19	TRBD1	TRBJ2-1	CASSFGQGDEQFF	TGTGCCAGTAGTTTTGGACAGGGCGATGAGCAGTTCTTC
.	TRBV7-9	.	TRBJ1-1	CASSLEGHTEAFF	TGTGCCAGCAGCTTAGAGGGGCACACTGAAGCTTTCTTT